The next 27 T cell receptor beta chains were all read from a single sample in a study of cytomegalovirus exposure and HLA in healthy donors listed by TCRdb under 2017. Library construction relied on the immunoSEQ multiplex PCR assay. For the multiplex PCR, a mixture combining 60 forward primers for TCR Vbeta segments and 13 reverse primers for TCR Jbeta segments was used. TCRdb limited this immuneACCESS table to in-frame rearrangements with V and J called. A share of clones is missing; checked studies link under half to unresolved V genes, and the rest is unexplained. This sample has 110,000 or so clones in its table, and roughly two thirds of those were observed once. The top ten clones comprise 8% to 10% of the sample. Sample: PBMCs. The receptors here all came from a man aged 18 to 35 in good health and CMV-seropositive.

This sequence joins TRBV28 and TRBJ1-1; 7 nucleotides line up with TRBD1. The J segment lost 9 bases and the V segment lost 5 bases, leaving 9 bases of the junction unmatched. The CDR3 sequence is 13 residues long. CDR1 is MDHEN, CDR2 SYDVKM, per germline. The CDR3 DNA sequence: TGTGCCAGCAGTCCCCGGGCAGGGGGAAAAGCTTTCTTT. This codes for CASSPRAGGKAFF. Drawing the rest from reference TRBV28 and TRBJ1-1, the complete variable domain is DVKVTQSSRYLVKRTGEKVFLECVQDMDHENMFWYRQDPGLGLRLIYFSYDVKMKEKGDIPEGYSVSREKKERFSLILESASTNQTSMYLCASSPRAGGKAFFGQGTRLTVV.

V usage is TRBV5-1 and J usage is TRBJ2-2, with D possibly TRBD1 on 6 matching bases. Germline V CDR1 and CDR2: SGHRS, YFSETQ. The CDR3 totals 15 residues. V was trimmed by 0 bases and J by 2 bases, leaving 8 bases between them. CDR3 protein: CASSLGGGNTGELFF. The CDR3 DNA is TGCGCCAGCAGCTTGGGAGGGGGAAACACCGGGGAGCTGTTTTTT.

The rearrangement joins TRBV6-5 to TRBJ2-5; TRBD2 matches at 7 bases. Trimming cost V 5 bases and J 4 bases; bases outside gene matches: 10. This CDR3 is 15 amino acids long. CDR1 is MNHEY, CDR2 SVGAGI, per germline. The CDR3 protein is CASSAHRLASETQYF. Here the CDR3 DNA reads TGTGCCAGCAGTGCGCATAGACTAGCCTCAGAGACCCAGTACTTC.

The rearrangement links TRBV5-1 to TRBJ2-3; D not certain. Germline V CDR1 and CDR2: SGHRS, YFSETQ. Trimming removed 4 bases at V and 1 base at J, with 16 bases between. This CDR3 comprises 16 residues. CDR3 DNA sequence: TGCGCCAGCAGCCCCGAAAGACTGGCTGGCACAGATACGCAGTATTTT. Translating gives CASSPERLAGTDTQYF.

The chain joins TRBV28 to TRBJ2-7, with D possibly TRBD2 on 6 matching bases. Germline lookup yields CDR1 MDHEN and CDR2 SYDVKM. Between the trimmed V and J ends, which lost 8 bases and 6 bases, there was a span of 11 bases. This CDR3 spans 11 amino acids. This CDR3 reads CASGGGFEQYV. In DNA form, the CDR3 reads TGTGCCAGCGGTGGAGGGTTCGAGCAGTACGTC.

The chain joins TRBV28 to TRBJ2-1, with 8 bases fitting TRBD2. Germline V lookup: CDR1 MDHEN, CDR2 SYDVKM. The V segment lost 6 bases and the J segment 4 bases; nucleotides outside the gene matches: 8. CDR3 length equals 15 residues. The CDR3, as DNA: TGTGCCAGCAGCACCGGGACTAGACTGTACAATGAGCAGTTCTTC. It codes for CASSTGTRLYNEQFF.

This chain links TRBV9 with TRBJ2-1, with 8 bases that match TRBD1. The CDR3 spans 15 residues. From germline, CDR1 is SGDLS and CDR2 YYNGEE. V was clipped by 0 bases and J by 1 base; unmatched bases: 0. DNA for the CDR3: TGTGCCAGCAGCGTAGGACAGGGGTCCTACAATGAGCAGTTCTTC. It specifies CASSVGQGSYNEQFF.

The J gene is TRBJ1-5, the V gene TRBV27; no firm D call. This CDR3 is built from 15 residues. The ends were cut back, 2 bases at V and 1 base at J, with 9 bases in the middle. Per the germline V gene, CDR1 is MNHEY and CDR2 is SMNVEV (reference sequence). The CDR3 spells CASSLDAGSNQPQHF. In nucleotides, the CDR3 is TGTGCCAGCAGTTTAGATGCGGGAAGCAATCAGCCCCAGCATTTT.

In its sample, this clone was seen a few times. The chain carries TRBV6-1 and TRBJ1-1, with D possibly matching TRBD1 (5 bases). The CDR3 runs to 12 residues. Germline lookup yields CDR1 MNHNS and CDR2 SASEGT. V lost 6 bases and J lost 5, with 10 bases in between. CDR3 coding DNA: TGTGCCAGCAGGGGGGGAGGGACTGAAGCTTTCTTT. It encodes CASRGGGTEAFF.

The rearrangement links TRBV11-2 to TRBJ2-7; 10 nucleotides line up with TRBD1. The length of the CDR3 is 15 residues. Trimming took 5 bases from V and 3 from J; bases not matched to a gene: 7. Germline V gene lookup returns CDR1 SGHAT and CDR2 FQNNGV. The CDR3 is CASSAGTGAGYEQYV. The CDR3 DNA is TGTGCCAGCAGCGCAGGGACAGGGGCAGGCTACGAGCAGTACGTC.

This chain uses TRBV2 with TRBJ2-1; TRBD1 matches 7 bases. Germline CDR1 is SNHLY and CDR2 is FYNNEI. J gave up 6 bases and V 8 bases, and 13 bases lay outside the gene matches. The CDR3 runs to 15 residues. CDR3 coding DNA: TGTGCCAGCCGAAAAGGAAAGGGGGCGTTCAATGAGCAGTTCTTC. This codes for CASRKGKGAFNEQFF.

This clone was counted between two and nine times. The gene calls are TRBV2 and TRBJ2-7, with D possibly being TRBD2 (6 bases). Germline lookup yields CDR1 SNHLY and CDR2 FYNNEI. Trimming took 8 bases from V and 7 from J, leaving 12 bases between them. There are 11 residues in the CDR3. The CDR3 protein is CASGRELEQYV. DNA for the CDR3: TGTGCCAGCGGGCGGGAATTAGAGCAGTACGTC.

This clone was observed a single time. J is TRBJ1-2 and V is TRBV6-1; a possible D gene is TRBD1 (6 bases). CDR1 and CDR2 from the germline V gene are MNHNS and SASEGT. The CDR3 extends over 18 amino acids. Trimming removed 1 base at V and 0 bases at J, with 18 bases between. The CDR3 protein is CASSEGGGGGLANYGYTF. The CDR3 coding sequence is TGTGCCAGCAGTGAAGGCGGAGGGGGGGGGTTGGCTAACTATGGCTACACCTTC.

The V and J genes are TRBV7-2 and TRBJ1-4; 9 bases are a match to TRBD1. CDR1 and CDR2 from the germline V gene are SGHTA and FQGNSA. V shed 1 base, J shed 7 bases, and the junction held 10 bases outside the gene matches. This CDR3 has 17 residues. CDR3 protein: CASSLGAGQGIGEKLFF. The DNA of the CDR3 is TGTGCCAGCAGCTTAGGGGCGGGACAGGGAATTGGTGAAAAACTGTTTTTT.

CDR3 loop: CASSLVGTSGGYSYEQYF. The DNA for the CDR3 is TGTGCCAGCAGCTTAGTGGGGACTAGCGGGGGGTATTCCTACGAGCAGTACTTC. The chain uses TRBV7-2 and TRBJ2-7; 15 bases align to TRBD2. V shed 1 base and J 1 base; nucleotides not matched to a gene: 5. The CDR3 loop spans 18 amino acids. The germline CDR1 and CDR2 sequences are SGHTA and FQGNSA.

The chain carries TRBV2 and TRBJ2-5; D might be TRBD1 (5 bases). The germline gives CDR1 SNHLY, CDR2 FYNNEI. CDR3 length: 14 amino acids. V shed 1 base and J shed 5 bases, with 11 bases lying between them. The DNA of the CDR3 is TGTGCCAGCAGTGAAGAGGGGTCGTGGGAGACCCAGTACTTC. This translates into CASSEEGSWETQYF.

This rearrangement joins TRBV7-2 to TRBJ2-3; a possible D gene is TRBD1 (5 bases). Germline V gives CDR1 SGHTA, CDR2 FQGNSA. The CDR3 covers 15 residues. V was cut by 3 bases and J by 4 bases, with 14 bases left in between. DNA for the CDR3: TGTGCCAGCAGCTTCTCGAGCGCCAGGGCAGATACGCAGTATTTT. Translated: CASSFSSARADTQYF.

V gene TRBV14 combines with J gene TRBJ1-3; no firm D call. Germline V gene lookup returns CDR1 SGHDN and CDR2 FVKESK. Between the trimmed V and J ends, which lost 2 bases and 0 bases, there was a span of 11 bases. This CDR3 region has 16 residues. This CDR3 reads CASSQTKTDSGNTIYF. As DNA, the CDR3 is TGTGCCAGCAGCCAAACCAAAACAGACTCTGGAAACACCATATATTTT.

This clone was counted a few times. The V and J genes are TRBV28 and TRBJ1-6; D uncertain. The germline V gene encodes CDR1 MDHEN and CDR2 SYDVKM. V lost 3 bases and J 6 bases, leaving 9 bases between the germline ends. This CDR3 has 14 residues. CDR3 in DNA: TGTGCCAGCAGTTTCCCTAATCCTAATTCACCCCTCCACTTT. Protein sequence: CASSFPNPNSPLHF. Supplemented by reference TRBV28 and TRBJ1-6, the full variable domain reads DVKVTQSSRYLVKRTGEKVFLECVQDMDHENMFWYRQDPGLGLRLIYFSYDVKMKEKGDIPEGYSVSREKKERFSLILESASTNQTSMYLCASSFPNPNSPLHFGNGTRLTVT.

V is TRBV27 and J is TRBJ1-1; 9 bases agree with TRBD1. CDR1 MNHEY and CDR2 SMNVEV come from the germline V gene (reference sequence). J lost 11 bases, V lost 5 bases, and 12 bases had no gene match. The length of the CDR3 is 14 residues. The CDR3 coding sequence is TGTGCCAGCAGTGGGACAGGGCCCACAGGGCGGGCTTTCTTT. Its protein product is CASSGTGPTGRAFF.

The chain links TRBV5-1 to TRBJ1-2; 10 bases align to TRBD1. This CDR3 is 15 amino acids long. The germline CDR1 and CDR2 sequences are SGHRS and YFSETQ. With 3 bases clipped from V and 4 bases from J, the junction kept 6 bases outside the gene matches. The CDR3, as DNA: TGCGCCAGCAGCTATACCGGGACAGGGGTCTATGGCTACACCTTC. Translating it yields CASSYTGTGVYGYTF.

This clone was found a few times. Here the CDR3 DNA reads TGCGCCAGCAGTGCCAGGGGAACCTATGGCTACACCTTC. Translated, it gives CASSARGTYGYTF. V gene TRBV10-1 combines with J gene TRBJ1-2; D may be TRBD1 (6 bases). The V gene lost 4 bases and the J gene lost 4 bases, with 10 bases spanning the gap. The CDR3 runs to 13 residues. Germline V CDR1 and CDR2: WNHNN, SYGVQD (reference sequence).

This sequence joins TRBV11-2 and TRBJ1-1; 10 bases are shared with TRBD1. This CDR3 has 15 residues. Germline assignment: CDR1 SGHAT and CDR2 FQNNGV. With V trimmed by 3 bases and J by 5 bases, 6 bases remained unmatched. The CDR3 loop reads CASSFRDRGWTEAFF. In DNA, the CDR3 is TGTGCCAGCAGCTTCCGGGACAGGGGTTGGACTGAAGCTTTCTTT.

The V call is TRBV7-4, the J call TRBJ1-6; 8 positions match TRBD1. With 2 bases clipped from V and 7 bases from J, the junction kept 13 bases outside the gene matches. This CDR3 is built from 18 residues. Germline lookup yields CDR1 SGHVT and CDR2 SQSDAQ. The CDR3 here is CASSLPPGGPQGNSPLHF. In DNA form, the CDR3 reads TGTGCCAGCAGCTTACCCCCAGGGGGCCCACAGGGGAATTCACCCCTCCACTTT.

V is TRBV6-1 and J is TRBJ2-7; D might be TRBD1 (5 bases). The CDR3 consists of 14 residues. Trimming took 5 bases from V and 1 from J, leaving 12 bases between them. Germline V gene data show CDR1 as MNHNS and CDR2 as SASEGT. Here the CDR3 reads CASSPRTSSYEQYF. DNA of the CDR3: TGTGCCAGCAGTCCTCGGACATCTTCCTACGAGCAGTACTTC.

The table lists this clone with a few counts. This sequence joins TRBV4-2 and TRBJ1-2; perhaps TRBD1 as D (5 bases). Germline CDR1 reads LGHNA; CDR2 reads YNFKEQ. The CDR3 extends over 13 amino acids. V was clipped by 0 bases and J by 8 bases, with 10 bases between them. The DNA for the CDR3 is TGTGCCAGCAGCCAAGATACGGGGGACGGCTACACCTTC. Its protein product is CASSQDTGDGYTF.

The chain is built from TRBV5-1 and TRBJ1-2, with D perhaps matching TRBD1 (5 bases). Looked up from germline, CDR1 is SGHRS and CDR2 is YFSETQ. Trimming removed 0 bases from V and 5 bases from J, with 11 bases in between. This CDR3 is 14 amino acids long. This CDR3 reads CASSLGTDIYGYTF. The CDR3 DNA reads TGCGCCAGCAGCTTGGGGACGGACATTTATGGCTACACCTTC.